This TCR beta chain was documented in a study of blood T cell repertoires in COVID-19. As for the study in general: The United States, Italy and Spain provided the acute and convalescent COVID-19 samples.

Original methodology: Reference gene primers were amplified, and this amplification served to estimate nucleated cell counts. Measured with immunoSEQ multiplex PCR; TCRdb has only the in-frame clones, and not every one. V and J calls and clone size are as listed in that table; D and trimming were resolved from the DNA. The table has under 250,000 clones, approximately 90% seen once. Seattle researchers signed up patients amid active infection and tracked them longitudinally. With 2 bases clipped from V and 7 bases from J, the junction kept 13 bases outside the gene matches. Germline CDR1 and CDR2: KGHSH and LQKENI. The CDR3 has 16 amino acids.

Sequencing used peripheral blood. The chain couples TRBV18 to TRBJ2-7, with 8 bases identical to TRBD2. The sequence derives from a man aged 45-65 years with COVID-19, enrolled during active disease. CDR3 residues: CASSPGLAQPPGEQYF. The CDR3, as DNA: TGTGCCAGCTCACCAGGACTAGCACAACCCCCTGGGGAGCAGTACTTC.